A single sample is the source of the 30 T cell receptor beta chains below, sequenced in a study of early T cells in non-severe SARS-CoV-2 infection. TCRdb processed the 5' RACE reads anew with MiXCR; each CDR3 protein has one entry. The repertoire consists of around 46,000 distinct CDR3 sequences, with 5% to 6% occurring once and the leading ten covering 5% to 5.5%. The sequencing used whole blood, collected at baseline. These receptors all stem from an adult who was a healthcare worker with PCR-confirmed SARS-CoV-2 infection or an uninfected control (not recorded which).

This clonotype was counted many times. This sequence joins TRBV6-5 and TRBJ1-6; no clear D gene. V was clipped by 2 bases and J by 9 bases, with 5 bases between them. This CDR3 is 12 amino acids long. The germline gives CDR1 MNHEY, CDR2 SVGAGI. The CDR3 spells CASSYPGSPLHF. The CDR3 DNA reads TGTGCCAGCAGTTACCCGGGTTCACCCCTCCACTTT.

Ten or more counts support this clonotype. The chain has TRBV7-2 and TRBJ1-3; 7 bases align to TRBD1. J was trimmed by 0 bases and V by 6 bases; bases with no gene match: 8. The CDR3 sequence is 16 residues long. Germline CDR1 and CDR2: SGHTA and FQGNSA. CDR3 protein: CASSRRQGGSGNTIYF. CDR3 nucleotide sequence: TGTGCCAGCAGTCGGAGACAGGGAGGCTCTGGAAACACCATATATTTT.

This clonotype was detected many times. The V call is TRBV24-1, the J call TRBJ2-1; D is perhaps TRBD2 (5 bases). The V gene lost 3 bases and the J gene lost 12 bases, with 11 bases spanning the gap. The CDR3 runs to 12 residues. The germline V gene has CDR1 KGHDR and CDR2 SFDVKD. CDR3 sequence: CATSDTIRGQFF. The CDR3 DNA follows: TGTGCCACCAGTGATACGATCCGGGGGCAGTTCTTC.

This rearrangement joins TRBV7-9 to TRBJ1-2, with D unclear. V was shortened by 1 base and J by 4 bases, with 19 bases between the two germline ends. CDR3 length: 17 residues. The V gene's germline CDR1 is SEHNR and CDR2 FQNEAQ (reference sequence). The CDR3 DNA is TGTGCCAGCAGCTTAGATTTTTGGACCGCGGACTCCTATGGCTACACCTTC. Translated: CASSLDFWTADSYGYTF.

The table lists this clonotype with a few counts. J is TRBJ2-1 and V is TRBV4-2; no reliable D call. Germline loops: CDR1 LGHNA, CDR2 YNFKEQ. Trimming removed 1 base from V and 1 base from J, with 8 bases in between. The CDR3 sequence is 15 residues long. The CDR3 is CASSQVSPSYNEQFF. The CDR3 nucleotides read TGTGCCAGCAGCCAAGTCAGCCCTTCCTACAATGAGCAGTTCTTC.

Many counts were recorded for this clonotype. The chain joins TRBV3-1 to TRBJ2-3, with D perhaps given as TRBD1 or TRBD2 (5 bases each). V was cut by 0 bases and J by 5 bases, with 6 bases left in between. Germline CDR1 LGHDT, CDR2 YNNKEL (reference sequence). This CDR3 spans 13 amino acids. The CDR3, as DNA: TGTGCCAGCAGCCAAGAGAGGGGAGATACGCAGTATTTT. Its protein product is CASSQERGDTQYF.

The rearrangement links TRBV6-2 or TRBV6-3 to TRBJ2-2; D perhaps matches TRBD2 (5 bases). Germline assignment: CDR1 MNHEY and CDR2 SVGEGT. The CDR3 is 15 residues long. Trimming stripped 0 bases from V and 7 bases from J, with 12 bases between. CDR3 loop: CASSYSVGEYGELFF. The CDR3 nucleotides read TGTGCCAGCAGTTACTCGGTGGGAGAGTACGGGGAGCTGTTTTTT.

Many counts were recorded for this clonotype. This chain links TRBV25-1 with TRBJ2-3; 8 bases map to TRBD1. CDR1 and CDR2 (germline): MGHDK, SYGVNS. The V and J ends lost 6 bases and 3 bases, in that order; junction bases with no gene match: 11. This CDR3 contains 16 residues. For the CDR3, the DNA is TGTGCCAGCAGCGCCCCGGACAGGGCGAAGACAGATACGCAGTATTTT. This sequence encodes CASSAPDRAKTDTQYF.

This clonotype came up many times. This chain connects TRBV30 to TRBJ2-5; TRBD2 aligns across 9 bases. CDR1 is GTSNPN and CDR2 is SVGIG in the germline V gene (reference sequence). The CDR3 totals 15 residues. V lost 4 bases, J lost 7 bases, and 13 bases stayed unmatched. The CDR3 protein is CAWTPRAGGRGTQYF. DNA for the CDR3: TGTGCCTGGACCCCCAGAGCGGGAGGCCGGGGGACCCAGTACTTC. The entire variable domain, with the rest obtained from reference TRBV30 and TRBJ2-5, is as follows: SQTIHQWPATLVQPVGSPLSLECTVEGTSNPNLYWYRQAAGRGLQLLFYSVGIGQISSEVPQNLSASRPQDRQFILSSKKLLLSDSGFYLCAWTPRAGGRGTQYFGPGTRLLVL.

In this sample, this clonotype turned up many times. This rearrangement joins TRBV6-2 or TRBV6-3 to TRBJ2-7; no clear D gene. V shed 5 bases and J shed 3 bases, with 11 bases lying between them. The CDR3 consists of 13 residues. The germline V gene encodes CDR1 MNHEY and CDR2 SVGEGT. CDR3 sequence (DNA): TGTGCCAGCAGTGCCTACCGGATCTACGAGCAGTACTTC. It encodes CASSAYRIYEQYF.

There are a few counts of this clonotype. The chain recombines TRBV12-3 or TRBV12-4 with TRBJ1-1; D is perhaps TRBD1 (6 bases). Between the trimmed V and J ends, which lost 7 bases and 0 bases, there was a span of 12 bases. This CDR3 contains 14 residues. DNA for the CDR3: TGTGCCAGCACACCGGGACACATGAACACTGAAGCTTTCTTT. This gives the protein CASTPGHMNTEAFF.

In its sample, this clonotype was seen many times. The chain joins TRBV27 to TRBJ1-1, with 9 bases that match TRBD1. The V and J ends lost 7 bases and 5 bases, in that order; junction bases with no gene match: 8. Germline V gene data show CDR1 as MNHEY and CDR2 as SMNVEV (reference sequence). The CDR3 consists of 14 residues. CDR3 in amino acids: CASKTGGDGTEAFF. The CDR3 DNA reads as TGTGCCAGCAAAACAGGGGGCGATGGTACTGAAGCTTTCTTT.

This chain uses TRBV12-3 or TRBV12-4 with TRBJ1-1; D call uncertain. The V end was cut by 6 bases, the J end by 4 bases, with 9 bases between. The CDR3 is made up of 12 amino acids. The CDR3 loop reads CASSPIFTEAFF. CDR3 coding DNA: TGTGCCAGCAGCCCTATATTCACTGAAGCTTTCTTT.

This clonotype was counted many times. The chain recombines TRBV7-8 with TRBJ2-2; 16 bases are a match to TRBD2. The germline V gene encodes CDR1 SGHVS and CDR2 FQNEAQ. The length of the CDR3 is 18 residues. V lost 4 bases to trimming and J lost 3 bases; unmatched junction nucleotides: 5. This CDR3 reads CASSSGTSGRVHTGELFF. Here the CDR3 DNA reads TGTGCCAGCAGCTCCGGGACTAGCGGGAGGGTGCACACCGGGGAGCTGTTTTTT.

This clonotype appeared many times. The J gene is TRBJ2-4, the V gene TRBV5-1, with 9 nucleotides matching TRBD1. The length of the CDR3 is 17 residues. Unmatched junction bases numbered 10, after V lost 4 bases and J lost 2 bases. Germline-derived CDR1 and CDR2 are SGHRS and YFSETQ. The CDR3 sequence is CASSPGQGTVSKNIQYF. The CDR3 region has the DNA TGCGCCAGCAGCCCGGGACAGGGAACGGTTTCCAAAAACATTCAGTACTTC.

The chain carries TRBV20-1 and TRBJ2-3; 7 bases map to TRBD2. V gave up 6 bases and J gave up 1 base; unmatched junction bases: 10. This CDR3 region has 15 residues. Germline loops: CDR1 DFQATT, CDR2 SNEGSKA (reference sequence). CDR3: CSAGSRELGTDTQYF. The CDR3 region has the DNA TGCAGTGCAGGGTCGCGGGAGTTGGGCACAGATACGCAGTATTTT.

This clonotype has at least ten counts. V and J are TRBV19 and TRBJ2-1, with TRBD1 identical over 7 bases. The CDR3 runs to 15 residues. J lost 2 bases, V lost 5 bases, and 6 bases had no gene match. Per germline, CDR1 LNHDA and CDR2 SQIVND (reference sequence). This CDR3 reads CASSRPTGPYNEQFF. In DNA form, the CDR3 reads TGTGCCAGTAGTCGACCGACAGGGCCCTACAATGAGCAGTTCTTC.

This clonotype was recorded a few times. This may arise from a read error, as a much more abundant clone is one base away. V is TRBV11-2 and J is TRBJ1-6; D is undetermined. The CDR3 is 14 residues long. Germline CDR1 is SGHAT and CDR2 is FQNNGV. In DNA form, the CDR3 reads TGTGTCAGCAGCCCCCCCGGCAATAATTCACCCCTCCACTTT. It yields the protein CVSSPPGNNSPLHF.

A remark on this clonotype: A single base separates this from a much larger clone, so it may be a read error. The V gene is TRBV2, the J gene TRBJ1-5; 9 nucleotides line up with TRBD1. From germline, CDR1 is SNHLY and CDR2 FYNNEI. This CDR3 spans 17 amino acids. V gave up 2 bases and J gave up 5 bases; unmatched junction bases: 10. CDR3 sequence (DNA): TGTGCCAGCAGTGAAACGAGGACAGGGGTTTTCTATCAGCCCCAGCATTTT. Translation: CASSETRTGVFYQPQHF.

This clonotype was recorded many times. The chain employs TRBV9 and TRBJ2-7; 10 bases are a match to TRBD2. V dropped 0 bases and J dropped 3; count of bases not matched to a gene: 12. There are 18 residues in the CDR3. The germline V gene encodes CDR1 SGDLS and CDR2 YYNGEE. CDR3 DNA sequence: TGTGCCAGCAGCGTAGGAAGGTCCTCTAGCGGGGGTGGCTACGAGCAGTACTTC. Encoded protein: CASSVGRSSSGGGYEQYF. The full variable domain, with the rest looked up from reference TRBV9 and TRBJ2-7, is DSGVTQTPKHLITATGQRVTLRCSPRSGDLSVYWYQQSLDQGLQFLIQYYNGEERAKGNILERFSAQQFPDLHSELNLSSLELGDSALYFCASSVGRSSSGGGYEQYFGPGTRLTVT.

This clonotype came up many times. The genes are TRBV7-2 and TRBJ2-3; 8 bases align to TRBD1. The germline V gene encodes CDR1 SGHTA and CDR2 FQGNSA. V shed 5 bases, J shed 2 bases, and the junction held 6 bases outside the gene matches. This CDR3 has 15 residues. CDR3 amino acids: CASSPRQGITDTQYF. The CDR3 DNA sequence: TGTGCCAGCAGCCCAAGACAGGGGATCACAGATACGCAGTATTTT.

V usage is TRBV7-2 and J usage is TRBJ2-7; 8 nucleotides match TRBD2. Germline V gene lookup returns CDR1 SGHTA and CDR2 FQGNSA. The trim removed 6 bases at V and 2 bases at J, leaving 15 bases unmatched. The CDR3 is 17 residues long. The CDR3 DNA reads TGTGCCAGCAGTTATTTCGGGGGAGCGGGAGCAGCCTACGAGCAGTACTTC. Amino acid sequence: CASSYFGGAGAAYEQYF.

The V gene is TRBV7-3, the J gene TRBJ2-2, with 8 bases matching TRBD1. The J segment lost 4 bases and the V segment lost 5 bases, leaving 6 bases of the junction unmatched. This CDR3 is 15 amino acids long. Germline values: CDR1 SGHTA, CDR2 FQGTGA. The CDR3 DNA is TGTGCCAGCAGCCTGGGACAGGATCGCACCGGGGAGCTGTTTTTT. This encodes CASSLGQDRTGELFF.

This clonotype was counted only a few times. J is TRBJ2-3 and V is TRBV20-1; 10 bases match TRBD2. Per germline, CDR1 DFQATT and CDR2 SNEGSKA (reference sequence). CDR3 length: 14 residues. Trimming removed 6 bases from V and 6 bases from J; junction bases left unmatched: 9. The CDR3 sequence is CSASPGTSADTQYF. The CDR3 DNA sequence: TGCAGTGCAAGCCCGGGGACTAGCGCCGATACGCAGTATTTT.

CDR3 residues: CASSTGGGPSHEQYF. The CDR3 DNA is TGTGCCAGCAGCACCGGGGGGGGACCTTCACACGAGCAGTACTTC. The chain links TRBV12-3 or TRBV12-4 to TRBJ2-7, with 8 bases aligning to TRBD2. With V trimmed by 6 bases and J by 5 bases, 12 bases remained unmatched. This CDR3 contains 15 residues.

J is TRBJ2-1 and V is TRBV2; D is uncertain. Germline-derived CDR1 and CDR2 are SNHLY and FYNNEI. CDR3 length: 15 residues. The ends were cut back, 10 bases at V and 0 bases at J, with 16 bases in the middle. As DNA, the CDR3 is TGTGCCACCGGCGGCGCGAGCAGCTCCTACAATGAGCAGTTCTTC. Translated, it gives CATGGASSSYNEQFF.

In this sample, this clonotype turned up many times. The rearrangement uses TRBV12-3 or TRBV12-4 and TRBJ2-1; D is ambiguous. Trimming shortened V by 6 bases and J by 6 bases, and 6 bases separated the two germline ends. The CDR3 sequence is 11 residues long. The CDR3 nucleotides read TGTGCCAGCAGCCCAGGCAATGAGCAGTTCTTC. This encodes CASSPGNEQFF.

The chain couples TRBV3-1 to TRBJ2-5; 11 bases align to TRBD2. The germline gives CDR1 LGHDT, CDR2 YNNKEL (reference sequence). The CDR3 is 17 residues long. Losses at the gene ends were 2 bases for V and 5 bases for J; bases not matched to a gene: 10. This CDR3 is CASSQSATSGRHETQYF. In nucleotides, the CDR3 is TGTGCCAGCAGCCAATCAGCAACTAGCGGGAGACATGAGACCCAGTACTTC.

This sequence joins TRBV9 and TRBJ2-7; 10 bases map to TRBD2. J gave up 2 bases and V 0 bases, and 5 bases lay outside the gene matches. This CDR3 spans 16 amino acids. Germline V gene sequence: CDR1 SGDLS, CDR2 YYNGEE. The CDR3 region is CASSVATSGDTYEQYF. CDR3 nucleotide sequence: TGTGCCAGCAGCGTAGCTACTAGCGGGGATACCTACGAGCAGTACTTC.

This clonotype was found many times. For the CDR3, the DNA is TGTGCCAGCAGCTTAGTGTCAGGGGATTCACCCCTCCACTTT. Its translation: CASSLVSGDSPLHF. The rearrangement links TRBV7-9 to TRBJ1-6; TRBD1 might be the D (6 bases). CDR1 SEHNR and CDR2 FQNEAQ come from the germline V gene (reference sequence). The CDR3 is 14 amino acids. With 1 base removed from V and 8 bases from J, the gap between germline ends came to 9 bases.